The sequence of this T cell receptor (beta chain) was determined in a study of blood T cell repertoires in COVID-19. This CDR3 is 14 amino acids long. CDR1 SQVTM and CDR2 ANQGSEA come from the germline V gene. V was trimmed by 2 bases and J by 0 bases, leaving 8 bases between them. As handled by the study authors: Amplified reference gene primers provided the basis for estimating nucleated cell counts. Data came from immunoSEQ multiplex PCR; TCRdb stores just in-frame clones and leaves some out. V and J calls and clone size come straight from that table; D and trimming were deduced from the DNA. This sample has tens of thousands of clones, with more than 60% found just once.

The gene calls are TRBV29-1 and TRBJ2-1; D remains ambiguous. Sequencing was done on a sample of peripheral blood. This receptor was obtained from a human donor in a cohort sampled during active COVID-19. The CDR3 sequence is CSVEPRSSYNEQFF. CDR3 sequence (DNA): TGCAGCGTTGAACCCCGGAGCTCCTACAATGAGCAGTTCTTC.